These 4 T cell receptor beta chains were sequenced from one sample in a study of spatial heterogeneity in lung cancer. As for time point: sample taken at primary tumor resection. No cells were sorted before sequencing. The whole RNA sequenced was extracted from tumor, nontumor lung or frozen PBMC. TCRdb reanalysed the 5' RACE reads using MiXCR and keeps one entry per CDR3 protein. The sample holds tens of thousands of distinct CDR3 sequences; more than 15% are singletons and the top ten take around 6.6%. The material sequenced was PBMCs, taken at surgery. These receptor sequences come from a male donor with early-stage non-small cell lung cancer.

This clonotype has a handful of counts. The chain is built from TRBV12-3 or TRBV12-4 and TRBJ2-5, with TRBD2 identical over 7 bases. V gave up 6 bases and J gave up 2 bases; unmatched junction bases: 6. The CDR3 extends over 14 amino acids. Written as DNA, the CDR3 is TGTGCCAGCAGCCCCAGCGGGGCGCAAGAGACCCAGTACTTC. This encodes CASSPSGAQETQYF.

This clonotype was detected only a few times. This chain joins TRBV24-1 and TRBJ1-1, with D uncertain. V lost 5 bases, J lost 4 bases, and 10 bases lay in between. The germline V gene encodes CDR1 KGHDR and CDR2 SFDVKD. This CDR3 region has 13 residues. CDR3 sequence: CATSGSFGTEAFF. The CDR3 DNA reads TGTGCCACCAGTGGCTCTTTTGGCACTGAAGCTTTCTTT.

In DNA, the CDR3 is TGCGCCAGCAGCGCGACCGGGACTAGCGGGGGGGCCACAGATACGCAGTATTTT. Its protein product is CASSATGTSGGATDTQYF. The chain uses TRBV5-1 and TRBJ2-3; 16 bases map to TRBD2. Germline values: CDR1 SGHRS, CDR2 YFSETQ. After removal of 4 bases from V and 2 bases from J, the junction contained 7 bases not matched to a gene. CDR3 length equals 18 residues.

This chain uses TRBV5-1 with TRBJ2-4, with D perhaps assigned TRBD1 or TRBD2 (6 bases each). This CDR3 region has 15 residues. Germline V gene data show CDR1 as SGHRS and CDR2 as YFSETQ. The V end was cut by 6 bases, the J end by 5 bases, with 18 bases between. CDR3 region: CASNPAPGAENIQYF. In nucleotides, the CDR3 is TGCGCCAGCAACCCTGCACCGGGGGCCGAAAACATTCAGTACTTC.